The clone carrying this T cell receptor beta chain occurred many times. The record originates from a study of T-cell memory formation after mild COVID-19. Using its own MiXCR run on the 5' RACE reads, TCRdb lists one record per CDR3 protein. This table holds about 190,000 distinct CDR3 sequences, roughly 10% found once. The CDR3 length is 15 residues. The V gene's germline CDR1 is LGHNA and CDR2 YSLEER. V was trimmed by 4 bases and J by 2 bases, leaving 13 bases between them. The sequencing sample was made of PBMCs or a T cell subset sorted from them (not recorded which). The sequence derives from a man aged 18-30 years who had mild COVID-19 (a few samples of this study predate the infection). Cell type and time point are not known. The rearrangement links TRBV4-3 to TRBJ2-3, with unresolved D. The CDR3 protein is CASSPSWGNTDTQYF. The CDR3 nucleotides read TGCGCCAGCAGCCCGTCTTGGGGAAACACAGATACGCAGTATTTT.